One T cell receptor (beta chain) is described in this entry. In the source study's methods: Scientists estimated how many nucleated cells there were by amplifying reference gene primers. Using immunoSEQ multiplex PCR, the repertoire was profiled, and TCRdb retains in-frame clones only, with some absent. The V and J calls and clone size come from that table; D and trimming were worked out from the DNA. The sample contains 73,000 or so clones, roughly 80% of which appear only once. This record belongs to a study of blood T cell repertoires in COVID-19. Study as a whole: Samples representing acute and convalescent COVID-19 were sourced from the United States, Italy and Spain. Sources were T cells, B-cell-depleted T cells, or PBMCs; the material itself was cDNA or gDNA.

Germline loops: CDR1 SGHNT, CDR2 YYREEE (reference sequence). The CDR3 length is 15 residues. V shed 1 base, J shed 2 bases, and the junction held 2 bases outside the gene matches. The sequencing sample was made of peripheral blood. The receptor comes from a man aged 55 to 70 with acute or convalescent COVID-19. The chain recombines TRBV5-4 with TRBJ2-3; TRBD2 aligns across 9 bases. The DNA for the CDR3 is TGTGCCAGCAGCTTGCTAGCGGGAACCACAGATACGCAGTATTTT. It is translated as CASSLLAGTTDTQYF.